The 21 T cell receptor beta chains in this list originate from one sample, sequenced in a study of blood T cells in healthy people across ages. PCR was performed a second time for about 7 to 12 cycles using a sample-barcoded 5' primer and a J-beta primer mix. One entry per CDR3 protein, called by TCRdb with MiXCR from the 5' RACE reads. The profile shows about 780,000 distinct CDR3 sequences, 20% to 30% of them singletons. Another study also made use of these data, one on T cells of mothers and their children.

Sequencing input: blood. These receptors came from a boy aged 5-17 years in good health.

This clonotype turned up a few times. This chain joins TRBV12-3 or TRBV12-4 and TRBJ2-7, with TRBD1 matching over 10 bases. V lost 5 bases to trimming and J lost 3 bases; unmatched junction nucleotides: 4. The CDR3 covers 14 residues. The CDR3 protein is CASSGTGDIYEQYF. The CDR3 nucleotides are TGTGCCAGCAGTGGGACAGGGGATATCTACGAGCAGTACTTC.

In its sample, this clonotype was seen a few times. The chain combines TRBV3-1 with TRBJ2-3, with D perhaps TRBD1 or TRBD2 (7 bases each). The V end lost 4 bases, the J end lost 2 bases, and 16 bases lay between the germline ends. The CDR3 loop spans 16 amino acids. From germline, CDR1 is LGHDT and CDR2 YNNKEL (reference sequence). CDR3: CASSPAGGGFTDTQYF. The CDR3 DNA follows: TGTGCCAGCAGCCCTGCAGGGGGGGGGTTCACAGATACGCAGTATTTT.

This clonotype was picked up a small number of times. This chain uses TRBV7-6 with TRBJ2-7; D is perhaps TRBD2 (5 bases). V was cut by 5 bases and J by 5 bases, with 13 bases left in between. The V gene's germline CDR1 is SGHVS and CDR2 FNYEAQ. The CDR3 totals 13 residues. In DNA form, the CDR3 reads TGTGCCAGCAGCCCCCCCTCCGGGGACGAGCAGTACTTC. Translation: CASSPPSGDEQYF. Together with reference TRBV7-6 and TRBJ2-7, the CDR3 gives the full variable domain: GAGVSQSPRYKVTKRGQDVALRCDPISGHVSLYWYRQALGQGPEFLTYFNYEAQQDKSGLPNDRFSAERPEGSISTLTIQRTEQRDSAMYRCASSPPSGDEQYFGPGTRLTVT.

The V gene is TRBV10-3, the J gene TRBJ2-1; D is uncertain. The CDR3 extends over 13 amino acids. V was cut by 11 bases and J by 0 bases, with 11 bases left in between. The germline CDR1 and CDR2 sequences are ENHRY and SYGVKD. The CDR3, as DNA: TGTGCCTCGCAGGAAGACTCCTACAATGAGCAGTTCTTC. Translating it yields CASQEDSYNEQFF.

A few counts support this clonotype. The rearrangement joins TRBV24-1 to TRBJ2-3; 9 bases are a match to TRBD1. The V and J ends lost 3 bases and 5 bases, in that order; junction bases with no gene match: 5. Germline CDR1 and CDR2: KGHDR and SFDVKD. This CDR3 spans 15 amino acids. The CDR3 sequence: CATSDHGTGKDTQYF. The CDR3 DNA is TGTGCCACCAGTGATCACGGGACAGGGAAAGATACGCAGTATTTT.

This clonotype has more than one count but fewer than ten. This chain connects TRBV20-1 to TRBJ1-5; no clear D. The CDR3 runs to 13 residues. Germline V gives CDR1 DFQATT, CDR2 SNEGSKA (reference sequence). CDR3 region: CSGSEFSNQPQHF. The CDR3, as DNA: TGCAGCGGTTCGGAGTTTAGCAATCAGCCCCAGCATTTT.

The chain employs TRBV3-1 and TRBJ2-1; 9 bases match TRBD1. This CDR3 region has 16 residues. Trimming removed 5 bases from V and 2 bases from J; junction bases left unmatched: 7. Germline CDR1 reads LGHDT; CDR2 reads YNNKEL (reference sequence). The CDR3 here is CASSAQGAWAYNEQFF. CDR3 bases: TGTGCCAGCAGCGCACAGGGGGCGTGGGCCTACAATGAGCAGTTCTTC.

The V call is TRBV5-1, the J call TRBJ2-5; D ambiguous. The CDR3 length is 12 residues. V lost 6 bases to trimming and J lost 0 bases, with 6 bases between them. Germline lookup yields CDR1 SGHRS and CDR2 YFSETQ. DNA for the CDR3: TGCGCCAGCACTGCGAACCAAGAGACCCAGTACTTC. It translates to CASTANQETQYF.

This clonotype came up a few times. The J gene is TRBJ2-5, the V gene TRBV6-5; 8 positions agree with TRBD2. From germline, CDR1 is MNHEY and CDR2 SVGAGI. J gave up 9 bases and V 8 bases, and 8 bases lay outside the gene matches. The CDR3 covers 12 residues. Here the CDR3 reads CASGIGRGSQYF. CDR3 nucleotides: TGTGCCAGCGGAATCGGGAGGGGATCCCAGTACTTC.

This clonotype was recorded a few times. The chain recombines TRBV3-1 with TRBJ2-5, with a possible D match to TRBD2 (6 bases). The DNA matches TRBJ2-7 better at its end, which makes the J call doubtful. CDR3 size: 15 residues. Germline assignment: CDR1 LGHDT and CDR2 YNNKEL (reference sequence). The CDR3 coding sequence is TGTGCCAGCAGCCTCGGAGCGGGTGGGTTGGACGAGCAGTACTTC. This encodes CASSLGAGGLDEQYF.

This clonotype has only a few counts. The gene calls are TRBV5-5 and TRBJ1-4; D is undetermined. The germline gives CDR1 SGHKS, CDR2 YYEKEE (reference sequence). This CDR3 region has 16 residues. The V end was cut by 1 base, the J end by 0 bases, with 10 bases between. CDR3 in DNA: TGTGCCAGCAGCTTGATTGGGCGGACAACTAATGAAAAACTGTTTTTT. Its protein is CASSLIGRTTNEKLFF.

This clonotype turned up a few times. This chain joins TRBV6-6 and TRBJ1-2; D is perhaps TRBD1 (6 bases). The V end lost 0 bases, the J end lost 4 bases, and 12 bases lay between the germline ends. The CDR3 sequence is 15 residues long. Germline lookup yields CDR1 MNHNY and CDR2 SVGAGI (reference sequence). The DNA of the CDR3 is TGTGCCAGCAGTTACTCGGGTAACAGGGTCTATGGCTACACCTTC. This gives the protein CASSYSGNRVYGYTF.

This clonotype has just a few counts. The V gene is TRBV12-3 or TRBV12-4, the J gene TRBJ2-5; 15 nucleotides align to TRBD2. The better agreement between TRBJ2-1 and the DNA end casts doubt on the J call. The CDR3 sequence is 17 residues long. CDR3: CASSRDGLAGGRNEQFF. The CDR3, as DNA: TGTGCCAGCAGTCGAGACGGACTAGCGGGGGGGAGGAATGAGCAGTTCTTC.

A remark on this clonotype: An end of the junction differs from the germline gene, which may be a read error. The rearrangement joins TRBV9 to TRBJ2-1, with D hard to call. The DNA end lines up better with TRBJ2-5; the J call may be wrong. The CDR3 sequence is 14 residues long. Germline V gene data show CDR1 as SGDLS and CDR2 as YYNGEE. The CDR3 region is CAGSVGDSWETQYF. CDR3 DNA: TGTGCCGGCAGCGTAGGTGACTCCTGGGAGACCCAGTACTTC.

The chain links TRBV13 to TRBJ1-1; D is undetermined. From germline, CDR1 is PRHDT and CDR2 FYEKMQ (reference sequence). Trimming pared 1 base from V and 3 bases from J, leaving 6 bases between. CDR3 length equals 13 residues. In DNA form, the CDR3 reads TGTGCCAGCAGCTTAGCTCCGGACACTGAAGCTTTCTTT. This codes for CASSLAPDTEAFF.

The table lists this clonotype with a few counts. The rearrangement joins TRBV6-1 to TRBJ2-7; TRBD1 or TRBD2 may be the D gene (5 bases each). Trimming shortened V by 2 bases and J by 4 bases, and 12 bases separated the two germline ends. The CDR3 sequence is 14 residues long. In germline, CDR1 is MNHNS, CDR2 SASEGT. CDR3 region: CASSELGVRYEQYF. In DNA, the CDR3 is TGTGCCAGCAGTGAATTGGGGGTTCGGTACGAGCAGTACTTC.

The gene calls are TRBV6-6 and TRBJ2-5, with D possibly called TRBD1 or TRBD2 (5 bases each). The CDR3 spans 12 residues. From germline, CDR1 is MNHNY and CDR2 SVGAGI (reference sequence). Trimming shortened V by 8 bases and J by 4 bases, and 11 bases separated the two germline ends. CDR3 coding DNA: TGTGCCAGCGGGGACGGCCCAGAGACCCAGTACTTC. Protein: CASGDGPETQYF.

The genes are TRBV6-1 and TRBJ1-5, with 7 positions matching TRBD1. The germline CDR1 and CDR2 sequences are MNHNS and SASEGT. The CDR3 is 16 residues long. V lost 6 bases and J lost 9; bases outside the gene matches: 17. In DNA form, the CDR3 reads TGTGCCAGCAGATCCGGACAGGCCCCCGGAGGATGGCCCCAGCATTTT. This codes for CASRSGQAPGGWPQHF.

The V gene is TRBV20-1, the J gene TRBJ2-7, with TRBD2 identical over 13 bases. CDR3 length: 15 residues. V trimming: 2 bases; J trimming: 5 bases; junction bases outside the gene matches: 6. The germline gives CDR1 DFQATT, CDR2 SNEGSKA (reference sequence). The CDR3 spells CSARTGTSGIDEQYF. In nucleotides, the CDR3 is TGCAGTGCTAGAACCGGGACTAGCGGGATCGACGAGCAGTACTTC.

Comments on this clonotype: At one boundary the junction diverges from the germline segment, which might be a read error. The rearrangement joins TRBV7-2 to TRBJ2-1, with 16 nucleotides matching TRBD2. The CDR3 has 18 amino acids. Germline lookup yields CDR1 SGHTA and CDR2 FQGNSA. This CDR3 is CASGLTSGLAGGNNEQFF. CDR3 nucleotides: TGTGCCAGCGGCTTAACTTCGGGACTAGCGGGGGGGAATAATGAGCAGTTCTTC.

This clonotype occurred a few times. The chain couples TRBV4-2 to TRBJ2-2; 8 positions agree with TRBD2. Trimming took 0 bases from V and 0 from J; bases not matched to a gene: 3. This CDR3 is built from 17 residues. Germline loops: CDR1 LGHNA, CDR2 YNFKEQ. The CDR3 nucleotides are TGTGCCAGCAGCCAAGAAGGACTAGCTCCGAACACCGGGGAGCTGTTTTTT. This codes for CASSQEGLAPNTGELFF.